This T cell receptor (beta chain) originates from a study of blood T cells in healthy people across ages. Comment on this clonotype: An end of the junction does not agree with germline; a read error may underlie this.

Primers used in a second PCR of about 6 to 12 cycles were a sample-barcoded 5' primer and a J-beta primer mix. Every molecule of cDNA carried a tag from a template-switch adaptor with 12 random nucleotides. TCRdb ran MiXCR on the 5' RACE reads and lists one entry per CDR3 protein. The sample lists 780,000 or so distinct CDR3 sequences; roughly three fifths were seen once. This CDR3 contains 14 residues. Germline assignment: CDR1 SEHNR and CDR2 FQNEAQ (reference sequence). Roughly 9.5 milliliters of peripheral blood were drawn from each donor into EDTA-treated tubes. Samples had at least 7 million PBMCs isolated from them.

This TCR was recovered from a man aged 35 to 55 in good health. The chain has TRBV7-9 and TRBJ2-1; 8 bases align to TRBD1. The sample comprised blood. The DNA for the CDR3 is TGTGCCGGCAGCTTACCGGACAGGGTATGGACCCAGTTCTTC. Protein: CAGSLPDRVWTQFF.